The entry below describes one T cell receptor beta chain. Its specificity is unknown. Individual cDNA molecules each received unique molecular identifiers attached to them. Each CDR3 protein gets one entry after TCRdb re-called the 5' RACE reads with MiXCR. The sample holds approximately 75,000 distinct CDR3 sequences, roughly 15% seen once. The length of the CDR3 is 15 residues. V lost 5 bases, J lost 7 bases, and 9 bases stayed unmatched. CDR1 SGHTA and CDR2 FQGNSA come from the germline V gene. This sample was included in a study of early T cells in non-severe SARS-CoV-2 infection. Whole-study context: The chains were unpaired, and the sequenced material was bulk RNA from unsorted whole blood. Study results and caveats: Lookups in VDJdb leaned toward anti-spike CD8 responses and missed private and CD4 specificities.

This sequence originates from an adult who was a healthcare worker with PCR-confirmed SARS-CoV-2 infection or an uninfected control (not recorded which). This material consisted of whole blood, taken at baseline. The gene calls are TRBV7-2 and TRBJ2-5; TRBD2 matches at 11 bases. The CDR3 DNA sequence: TGTGCCAGCAGCACCCGGACTAGCGGGCGGGGGACCCAGTACTTC. Amino acids: CASSTRTSGRGTQYF.